What follows is one T cell receptor beta chain and its context. Its antigen is unidentified. The data were taken from a study of radiotherapy plus CTLA-4 blockade in lung cancer. For the study at large: Objective responses were documented in approximately 18% of patients, with disease control in about 28%.

Chemo-refractory metastatic non-small-cell lung cancer patients underwent focal radiation alongside CTLA-4 blockade with ipilimumab. Some clones are missing from TCRdb's copy, which holds only in-frame ones; the method was immunoSEQ multiplex PCR. The sample consists of around 26,000 clones, about three quarters of them appearing once. CDR3 size: 14 residues. V lost 3 bases and J lost 0, with 9 bases in between. CDR1 and CDR2 (germline): SGDLS, YYNGEE. General study points: In blood, TCR clones derived from the tumor expanded after radiotherapy plus ipilimumab.

The source is a human donor with non-small cell lung cancer who had stable disease on radiotherapy plus ipilimumab. Source: peripheral blood, taken from a patient treated with radiotherapy plus ipilimumab. The chain has TRBV9 and TRBJ1-1; D not resolved. The CDR3 nucleotides read TGTGCCAGCAGCGGGGCAGGCTTGAACACTGAAGCTTTCTTT. Amino acid sequence: CASSGAGLNTEAFF.